Each of the 10 T cell receptor beta chains below was sequenced from the same sample in a study of regulatory T cells in long-lasting Graves disease. Researchers made TCR beta libraries by using iRepertoire HTBI primers and running Arm-PCR on CDR3 regions. TCRdb fed the multiplex PCR reads into MiXCR, producing one record per CDR3 protein. The sample carries 390,000 or so distinct CDR3 sequences, roughly 24% recorded once. Time point: persistent/refractory GD, antithyroid drugs over 5 years with positive TRAb. PBMCs were the source of the RNA used for TCR sequencing. This material consisted of peripheral blood mononuclear cells (PBMCs), taken when the disease was refractory, from a patient treated with antithyroid drugs. These receptor sequences come from a woman aged 35 to 49 with Graves disease.

This clonotype was detected once. The chain joins TRBV7-4 to TRBJ2-5; TRBD1 might be the D (6 bases). The V end lost 10 bases, the J end lost 2 bases, and 14 bases lay between the germline ends. The germline V gene has CDR1 SGHVT and CDR2 SQSDAQ. CDR3 length equals 13 residues. CDR3 sequence reads: CANGDTKQETQYF. CDR3 coding DNA: TGTGCCAACGGGGACACAAAACAAGAGACCCAGTACTTC.

This clonotype turned up a few times. The chain couples TRBV7-2 to TRBJ1-6; D perhaps matches TRBD1 (6 bases). V lost 7 bases to trimming and J lost 13 bases, with 23 bases between them. Germline assignment: CDR1 SGHTA and CDR2 FQGNSA. The CDR3 covers 15 residues. The CDR3 spells CASKEWGQGSFPLHF. The CDR3, as DNA: TGTGCCAGCAAAGAGTGGGGACAAGGCTCTTTCCCCCTCCACTTT.

The table lists this clonotype with many counts. The V and J genes are TRBV28 and TRBJ2-7, with 8 bases identical to TRBD2. Germline V CDR1 and CDR2: MDHEN, SYDVKM. The CDR3 is made up of 14 amino acids. The ends lost 4 bases at V and 6 bases at J; junction bases unmatched: 8. CDR3 amino acids: CASSWEAGEGEQYF. The DNA for the CDR3 is TGTGCCAGCAGTTGGGAAGCGGGAGAGGGCGAGCAGTACTTC.

This clonotype was found a few times. This may arise from a read error, as a much more abundant clone is one base away. The rearrangement uses TRBV2 and TRBJ2-7; 7 positions agree with TRBD2. In germline, CDR1 is SNHLY, CDR2 FYNNEI. The CDR3 extends over 13 amino acids. The CDR3 loop is CASSSGKAYEQHF. In DNA, the CDR3 is TGTGCCAGCAGTAGCGGGAAAGCCTACGAGCAGCACTTC.

The CDR3 DNA reads as TGTGCCAGCAGCTTGCGGGCGGCGGCTGGGCAACAGCCCCAGCATTTT. Its protein is CASSLRAAAGQQPQHF. The chain recombines TRBV5-6 with TRBJ1-5; D remains ambiguous. The CDR3 consists of 16 residues. Germline assignment: CDR1 SGHDT and CDR2 YYEEEE. Trimming took 1 base from V and 7 from J, leaving 18 bases between them. The full variable domain, with the rest looked up from reference TRBV5-6 and TRBJ1-5, is DAGVTQSPTHLIKTRGQQVTLRCSPKSGHDTVSWYQQALGQGPQFIFQYYEEEERQRGNFPDRFSGHQFPNYSSELNVNALLLGDSALYLCASSLRAAAGQQPQHFGDGTRLSIL.

This clonotype was picked up many times. The rearrangement uses TRBV28 and TRBJ1-1; possibly TRBD1 for D (6 bases). Trimming pared 5 bases from V and 5 bases from J, leaving 24 bases between. The CDR3 has 17 amino acids. Germline CDR1 and CDR2: MDHEN and SYDVKM. In DNA, the CDR3 is TGTGCCAGCAGTACTCGCCTGACAGGCTCGGTAGGGACTGAAGCTTTCTTT. Its translation: CASSTRLTGSVGTEAFF.

In this sample, this clonotype turned up a few times. The rearrangement joins TRBV6-4 to TRBJ2-7; 12 bases align to TRBD2. The CDR3 is made up of 19 amino acids. Trimming cost V 5 bases and J 4 bases; bases outside gene matches: 18. In germline, CDR1 is MRHNA, CDR2 SNTAGT. The CDR3 DNA reads TGTGCCAGCAGTCTTACTAAATTGACTAGCGGGAGCCATAGGTACGAGCAGTACTTC. Its protein product is CASSLTKLTSGSHRYEQYF.

This clonotype has ten or more counts. The rearrangement joins TRBV9 to TRBJ1-4; unclear D gene. This CDR3 has 13 residues. Trimming left V 5 bases short and J 7 bases short, with 12 bases between. Germline lookup yields CDR1 SGDLS and CDR2 YYNGEE. CDR3 residues: CASSGRSGEKLFF. CDR3 nucleotide sequence: TGTGCCAGCAGTGGGAGGTCAGGTGAAAAACTGTTTTTT.

The chain combines TRBV7-3 with TRBJ2-2; D unclear. The CDR3 sequence is 15 residues long. Germline V gives CDR1 SGHTA, CDR2 FQGTGA. Trimming cost V 0 bases and J 5 bases, with 10 bases left between them. The CDR3 nucleotides are TGTGCCAGCAGCTTAACTGGGGTTGGGACCGGGGAGCTGTTTTTT. Amino acids: CASSLTGVGTGELFF.

The J gene is TRBJ1-4, the V gene TRBV4-1, with 7 bases lining up with TRBD1. Per the germline V gene, CDR1 is MGHRA and CDR2 is YSYEKL. After removal of 5 bases from V and 4 bases from J, the junction contained 7 bases not matched to a gene. This CDR3 contains 15 residues. The CDR3 loop is CASSTWGQFNEKLFF. The CDR3 DNA reads TGCGCCAGCAGCACATGGGGACAGTTTAATGAAAAACTGTTTTTT.